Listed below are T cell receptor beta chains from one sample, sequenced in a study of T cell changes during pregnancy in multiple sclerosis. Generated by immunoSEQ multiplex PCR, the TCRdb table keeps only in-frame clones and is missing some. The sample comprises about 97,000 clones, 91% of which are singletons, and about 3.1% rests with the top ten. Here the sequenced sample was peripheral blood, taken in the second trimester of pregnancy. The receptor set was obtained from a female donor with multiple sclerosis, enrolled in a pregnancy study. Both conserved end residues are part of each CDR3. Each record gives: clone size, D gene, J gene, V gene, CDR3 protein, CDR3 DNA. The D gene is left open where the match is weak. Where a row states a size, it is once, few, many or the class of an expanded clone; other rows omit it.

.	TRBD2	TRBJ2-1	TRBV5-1	CASSLTPSGNNEQFF	TGCGCCAGCAGCTTAACCCCTAGCGGGAACAATGAGCAGTTCTTC
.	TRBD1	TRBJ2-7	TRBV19	CASSIDLRTGGDEQYF	TGTGCCAGTAGTATAGATCTTAGGACAGGAGGTGACGAGCAGTACTTC
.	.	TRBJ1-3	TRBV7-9	CAGSSSGHISGNTIYF	TGTGCCGGATCGTCTTCGGGACATATCTCTGGAAACACCATATATTTT
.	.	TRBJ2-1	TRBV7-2	CASNEGGRDNEQFF	TGTGCCAGCAATGAGGGGGGGCGCGACAATGAGCAGTTCTTC
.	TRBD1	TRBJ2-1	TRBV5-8	CASSFGDSSYNEQFF	TGTGCCAGCAGCTTTGGGGACAGCTCCTACAATGAGCAGTTCTTC
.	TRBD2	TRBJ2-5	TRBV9	CASSARLAGQETQYF	TGTGCCAGCAGCGCCAGACTAGCGGGACAAGAGACCCAGTACTTC
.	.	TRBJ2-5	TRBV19	CASSSGETQYF	TGTGCCAGTAGTTCCGGAGAGACCCAGTACTTC
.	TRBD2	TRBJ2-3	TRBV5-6	CASTQGGGRTDTQYF	TGTGCCAGCACCCAGGGCGGGGGGCGCACAGATACGCAGTATTTT
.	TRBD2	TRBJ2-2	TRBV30	CAWSVLRTSGSGGELFF	TGTGCCTGGAGTGTACTTAGGACTAGCGGGAGTGGGGGGGAGCTGTTTTTT
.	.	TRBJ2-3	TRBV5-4	CASSFQGTDTQYF	TGTGCCAGCAGCTTTCAGGGTACAGATACGCAGTATTTT
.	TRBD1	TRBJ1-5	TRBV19	CASRWTGQGAGSNQPQHF	TGTGCCAGTAGGTGGACGGGACAGGGGGCGGGTAGCAATCAGCCCCAGCATTTT
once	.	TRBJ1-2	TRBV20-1	CSVSPGYGYTF	TGCAGTGTCAGTCCGGGATATGGCTACACCTTC
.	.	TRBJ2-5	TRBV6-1	CASHQWGRVGETQYF	TGTGCCAGTCACCAATGGGGCCGAGTAGGGGAGACCCAGTACTTC
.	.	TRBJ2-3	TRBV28	CASSLLESTDTQYF	TGTGCCAGCAGTTTATTGGAGAGCACAGATACGCAGTATTTT
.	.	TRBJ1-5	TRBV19	CASSIPGNQPQHF	TGTGCCAGTAGTATCCCCGGCAATCAGCCCCAGCATTTT
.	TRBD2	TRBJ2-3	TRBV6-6	CASSRWASGGTDTQYF	TGTGCCAGCAGCCGGTGGGCTAGCGGTGGCACAGATACGCAGTATTTT
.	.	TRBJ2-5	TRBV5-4	CASREEASMQTQYF	TGTGCCAGCAGGGAAGAGGCTAGCATGCAGACCCAGTACTTC
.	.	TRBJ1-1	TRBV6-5	CASSSGIWNTEAFF	TGTGCCAGCAGTTCAGGGATTTGGAACACTGAAGCTTTCTTT
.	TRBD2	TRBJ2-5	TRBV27	CASSLSRPGLAGVETQYF	TGTGCCAGCAGTTTATCACGCCCGGGACTAGCGGGAGTAGAGACCCAGTACTTC
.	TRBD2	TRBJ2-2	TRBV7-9	CASSAGLAGVAGELFF	TGTGCCAGCAGTGCGGGGCTAGCGGGAGTGGCCGGGGAGCTGTTTTTT
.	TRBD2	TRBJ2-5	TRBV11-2	CASSLGPPGGPGETQYF	TGTGCCAGCAGCTTAGGTCCCCCGGGAGGGCCGGGAGAGACCCAGTACTTC